This is a list of T cell receptor beta chains from one sample in a study of blood T cells in healthy people across ages. TCRdb used MiXCR to reprocess the 5' RACE reads, holding one entry per CDR3 protein. The profile shows more than 650,000 distinct CDR3 sequences, under 30% of them singletons. Another study also made use of these data, one on T cells of mothers and their children.

Sequencing input: blood. Every receptor here comes from a boy aged 10-17 years in good health. Both conserved end residues are part of each CDR3.

>TRBV3-1|TRBJ2-1
CASSQEVGLAGGSYNEQFF
>TRBV28|TRBJ2-5
CASSLRTKGTQYF
>TRBV20-1|TRBJ2-1
CSARGSGGSRSYNEQFF
>TRBV20-1|TRBJ2-3
CSATSGKGDTQYF
>TRBV20-1|TRBJ2-1
CSARLAGLSSYNEQFF
>TRBV13|TRBJ1-1
CASSPGQGDESTEAFF
>TRBV2|TRBJ2-3
CASSESLAATDTQYF
>TRBV28|TRBJ1-6
CASSANSPLHF
>TRBV2|TRBJ2-5
CASSVQGERDF
>TRBV11-2|TRBJ2-6
CASSQRQAFSGANVLTF
>TRBV11-2|TRBJ2-5
CASRKGWRETQYF
>TRBV7-9|TRBJ2-7
CAGKEISYEQYF
>TRBV3-1|TRBJ2-4
CASSETGKNIQYF
>TRBV7-2|TRBJ2-6
CASSLARWRDGANVLTF
>TRBV6-1|TRBJ2-3
CASRDGWPDTQYF
>TRBV12-3/TRBV12-4|TRBJ2-1
CASTRTENEQFF
>TRBV10-2|TRBJ2-2
CASREVPMGTGELFF
>TRBV11-2|TRBJ1-4
CASSLDLGTREKLFF
>TRBV5-1|TRBJ2-5
CASSRGLAGEETQYF
>TRBV25-1|TRBJ1-4
CASWSGDHEKLFF
>TRBV28|TRBJ2-5
CASRGNQETQYF
>TRBV12-5|TRBJ2-6
CASGLGTGALSGANVLTF
>TRBV18|TRBJ2-1
CASSPRSQDGEQFF
>TRBV5-4|TRBJ2-5
CASSLVRLAGGNQETQYF
>TRBV29-1|TRBJ2-1
CSGSLAGGTNEQFF
>TRBV12-3/TRBV12-4|TRBJ1-4
CASSSTTGFSEKLFF
>TRBV20-1|TRBJ2-5
CSARKGYQETQYF
>TRBV6-4|TRBJ1-2
CASKGTGDYGYTF
>TRBV10-3|TRBJ2-7
CAARSGVLDEQYF
>TRBV5-5|TRBJ2-2
CASSTRTGELFF
>TRBV18|TRBJ2-5
CASSPMTGLQETQYF
>TRBV5-1|TRBJ2-5
CASSSGDRLQETQYF